These T cell receptor beta chains were read from a single sample in a study of blood T cells in healthy people across ages. TCRdb re-analysed the 5' RACE reads in MiXCR, keeping a single row per CDR3 protein. Of roughly 900,000 distinct CDR3 sequences listed, 48% were seen once; the top ten hold roughly 13%. Input material: blood. The receptors were gathered from a man aged 25 to 45 in good health. Each CDR3 is given with its conserved first and last residue.

j_gene,v_gene,CDR3aa
TRBJ2-3,TRBV5-6,CASNPGVRGTALGADTQYF
TRBJ1-2,TRBV10-3,CAIRVGGGYGYTF
TRBJ1-4,TRBV20-1,CSAQQKPPRKLFF
TRBJ1-2,TRBV7-2,CASSPSRDSYGCTF
TRBJ2-7,TRBV9,CASSALRGEQYF
TRBJ2-7,TRBV4-2,CASSQAVGGHEQYF
TRBJ2-4,TRBV10-3,CAISEQGGFTNIQYF
TRBJ2-7,TRBV20-1,CSAGTGGYEQCF
TRBJ2-1,TRBV6-2/TRBV6-3,CASTTARYNEQFF
TRBJ2-5,TRBV10-3,CAVGSQETQYF
TRBJ2-2,TRBV6-5,CASSYSGGLTGELFF
TRBJ2-5,TRBV4-1,CASSQAFQGQETQYF
TRBJ2-5,TRBV24-1,CATSDGPRETQYF